Listed here is a single T cell receptor beta chain. The antigen is unknown. A CD45RA+ naive subset and a CD45RA-negative memory subset were split from CD4+ cells. Trimming took 6 bases from V and 8 from J; bases not matched to a gene: 4. Germline assignment: CDR1 SQVTM and CDR2 ANQGSEA. CDR3 length: 12 amino acids. For every subset, genomic DNA was evenly distributed across several immunoSEQ plates. The data were produced by immunoSEQ multiplex PCR, yet TCRdb's version contains in-frame clones alone and is incomplete. The table shows a few million clones, with more than 85% occurring only once. The data were obtained in a study of shared clonotypes between healthy human individuals. Study results and limitations: Limited genetic and exposure-history diversity came from having few donors.

V and J are TRBV29-1 and TRBJ1-4; TRBD1 matches at 9 bases. The origin of this receptor is a man aged 18 to 30 in good health. Some clones in this sample may be carry-over from other donors' samples. Source material: naive CD4+ T cells from PBMCs. Subset in this sample: CD45RA+ positively selected. In nucleotides, the CDR3 is TGCAGCGTGGGACAGGGTGGAGAAAAACTGTTTTTT. It specifies CSVGQGGEKLFF.